This TCR beta chain was documented in a study of T cells after somatic rescue of genetic block. The V gene end was trimmed by 5 bases and the J gene end by 2 bases; junction bases not matched to a gene: 14. The germline CDR1 and CDR2 sequences are SNHLY and FYNNEI. The CDR3 sequence is 19 residues long. TCRdb keeps only in-frame clones here, not all; method: immunoSEQ multiplex PCR. The sample contains fewer than 15,000 clones, approximately 79% of which appear only once. This TCR was recovered from a boy aged 5-17 years. V usage is TRBV2 and J usage is TRBJ1-6; TRBD1 aligns across 8 bases. What was sequenced was peripheral blood mononuclear cells (PBMCs). CDR3: CASSPTRTGMRTYNSPLHF. The CDR3 region has the DNA TGTGCCAGCAGTCCCACTCGGACAGGGATGAGGACCTATAATTCACCCCTCCACTTT.